Below, 8 T cell receptor beta chains from the same sample are listed, as sequenced in a study of blood T cell repertoires in COVID-19. The assay was immunoSEQ multiplex PCR, and TCRdb's table has in-frame clones only and misses some. Of about 180,000 clones in the sample, 84% were seen once. Sequenced input: peripheral blood. The receptors here all came from a human donor in a cohort sampled during active COVID-19.

This chain uses TRBV30 with TRBJ1-1; D not certain. V was cut by 1 base and J by 1 base, with 4 bases left in between. This CDR3 has 12 residues. In germline, CDR1 is GTSNPN, CDR2 SVGIG (reference sequence). CDR3 sequence: CAWSEQNTEAFF. The CDR3 nucleotides are TGTGCCTGGAGTGAACAGAACACTGAAGCTTTCTTT.

CDR3 sequence: CASSRQGSYGYTF. The CDR3 DNA is TGTGCCAGCAGTCGACAGGGAAGCTATGGCTACACCTTC. This chain connects TRBV6-5 to TRBJ1-2; 7 bases align to TRBD1. The CDR3 is 13 amino acids. The germline V gene has CDR1 MNHEY and CDR2 SVGAGI. The trim removed 5 bases at V and 4 bases at J, leaving 4 bases unmatched.

This clone was counted a few times. CDR3 nucleotide sequence: TGTGCCAGCAGTTACTCGGGGGACATTAACGTTGAAGCTTTCTTT. Its protein is CASSYSGDINVEAFF. V gene TRBV6-5 combines with J gene TRBJ1-1; tentative D call: TRBD1 (6 bases). The CDR3 extends over 15 amino acids. The germline V gene encodes CDR1 MNHEY and CDR2 SVGAGI. The V end was cut by 0 bases, the J end by 7 bases, with 15 bases between.

This clone has only a few counts. The rearrangement links TRBV25-1 to TRBJ1-3; D uncertain. The CDR3 contains 12 residues. The V end lost 11 bases, the J end lost 0 bases, and 8 bases lay between the germline ends. CDR1 is MGHDK, CDR2 SYGVNS, per germline. In DNA, the CDR3 is TGTGCCTGCGGGCTCTCTGGAAACACCATATATTTT. It is translated as CACGLSGNTIYF.

The chain carries TRBV7-9 and TRBJ1-2; TRBD1 agrees at 10 bases. This CDR3 contains 15 residues. The ends lost 5 bases at V and 4 bases at J; junction bases unmatched: 7. The germline gives CDR1 SEHNR, CDR2 FQNEAQ (reference sequence). The DNA for the CDR3 is TGTGCCAGCAGCGGGGACAGGGGACTCTCCTATGGCTACACCTTC. Amino acids: CASSGDRGLSYGYTF.

This chain links TRBV3-1 (or the pseudogene TRBV3-2) with TRBJ1-1; no firm D call. CDR1 is LGHDT and CDR2 is YNNKEL in the germline V gene (reference sequence). This CDR3 has 12 residues. V was pared by 4 bases and J by 9 bases, with 12 bases between. The CDR3 DNA sequence: TGTGCCAGCAGCCCTGGTAGGGAGCAAGCTTTCTTT. Amino acid sequence: CASSPGREQAFF.

The chain combines TRBV6-6 with TRBJ1-3, with D possibly matching TRBD1 (6 bases). Germline V CDR1 and CDR2: MNHNY, SVGAGI (reference sequence). V was pared by 8 bases and J by 0 bases, with 17 bases between. This CDR3 region has 16 residues. The CDR3 DNA reads TGTGCCAGCCTTGGAAGGGGGAAACTCTCTGGAAACACCATATATTTT. Translation gives CASLGRGKLSGNTIYF.

The rearrangement uses TRBV19 and TRBJ1-2; D possibly corresponds to TRBD1 (5 bases). Germline CDR1 is LNHDA and CDR2 is SQIVND (reference sequence). This CDR3 is built from 13 residues. Trimming pared 3 bases from V and 2 bases from J, leaving 7 bases between. CDR3 DNA sequence: TGTGCCAGTAGTATTGCAGGGAACTATGGCTACACCTTC. Translation gives CASSIAGNYGYTF.